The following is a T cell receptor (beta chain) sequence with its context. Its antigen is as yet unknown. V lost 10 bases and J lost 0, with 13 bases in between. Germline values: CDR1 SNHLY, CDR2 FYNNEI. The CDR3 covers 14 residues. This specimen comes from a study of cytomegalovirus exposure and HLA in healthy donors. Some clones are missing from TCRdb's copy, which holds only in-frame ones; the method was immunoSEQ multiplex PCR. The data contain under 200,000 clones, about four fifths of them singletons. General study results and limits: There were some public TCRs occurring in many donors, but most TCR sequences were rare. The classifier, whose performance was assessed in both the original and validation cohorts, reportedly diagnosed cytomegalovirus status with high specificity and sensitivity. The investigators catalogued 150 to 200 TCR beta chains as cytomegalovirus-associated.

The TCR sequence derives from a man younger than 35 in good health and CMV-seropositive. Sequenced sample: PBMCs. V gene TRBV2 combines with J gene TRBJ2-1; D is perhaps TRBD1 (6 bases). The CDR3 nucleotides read TGTGCCATCGACAGGTTCAGCTCCTACAATGAGCAGTTCTTC. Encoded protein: CAIDRFSSYNEQFF.